Given below is one T cell receptor (beta chain) in context. It has no known antigen specificity. No clone much larger than this one lies a single base away; base qualities are absent. To sequence the TCRbeta CDR3 region, genomic DNA was isolated from the sorted cells. TCRbeta CDR3 regions were sequenced using the immunoSEQ Assay. Held by TCRdb, this immuneACCESS table contains in-frame sequences only and omits some clones. Under half of the omission traces to an unresolved V gene where checked; the cause of the rest is unknown. Counted in this sample were around 80,000 clones; more than 70% of them appeared once. The top ten clones comprise more than 0.65% of the sample. Patients with autoimmune disease history or receiving systemic immunosuppression were excluded from the trial. In every dose cohort, peripheral blood was drawn for TCR sequencing at baseline, cycle 4 day 1, and cycle 7 day 1. The samples were taken from a phase I, first-in-human, multicenter, open-label dose-escalation trial of ivuxolimab. Adults with locally advanced or metastatic head and neck squamous cell, hepatocellular, melanoma or renal cell carcinoma were enrolled in the trial. Before TCR sequencing, CD4+ T cells and CD8+ T cells were sorted from peripheral blood as separate populations.

V is trimmed back by 5 bases and J by 2 bases, and the junction contains 6 bases that no gene match accounts for. CDR1 and CDR2 were assigned from the germline V gene as MNHNS and SASEGT. From the cysteine through the phenylalanine, the CDR3 covers 15 amino acids. CDR3 DNA only is kept here, 45 bases in frame from base 1. This entry is derived from a study of OX40 agonist ivuxolimab in advanced cancers. Regarding the complete study: Ivuxolimab was a fully human IgG2 agonistic monoclonal antibody targeting the costimulatory receptor OX40 (CD134). Peripheral TCRbeta sequencing was intended to test whether TCR sequence diversity was altered and clonal T-cell expansion was caused by ivuxolimab. The dose-escalation cohort was 82.7% male with a mean age of about 60 years, ranging from roughly 20 to 80. Partial responses were achieved by three dose-escalation patients, of whom one had hepatocellular carcinoma and two had cutaneous melanoma. Of the 50 to 55 patients in dose escalation, about 20 had hepatocellular carcinoma, roughly 15 had melanoma, 9 had renal cell carcinoma and 9 had head and neck cancer. Patients were allowed to have had prior anti-PD-1, anti-PD-L1 or anti-CTLA-4 therapy, and approximately 40% of the dose-escalation patients had been treated with checkpoint inhibitors. Intravenous ivuxolimab was administered to patients every 2 weeks at six dose levels: 0.01, 0.1, 0.3, 1.5, 3 and 10 mg/kg. The paper covers the monotherapy dose-escalation part of the phase I ivuxolimab trial, which included N ≈ 52 patients.

Study-wide conclusions, independent of this receptor: The antigen specificity of the peripheral T cells that underwent clonal expansion was not determined. In the 0.1-3.0 mg/kg groups, partial responders had among the lowest normalized peripheral clonal expansion, particularly in CD8+ T cells. At doses of 0.1 to 3.0 mg/kg, clonal expansion of both CD4+ and CD8+ blood T cells was observed from baseline to week 6. After ivuxolimab, expanded clones were on average more numerous among CD8+ T cells than among CD4+ T cells. Low levels of normalized T-cell clonal expansion were also seen in some patients who did not respond.

Here the chain combines TRBV6-1 and TRBJ2-1; 7 junctional bases match TRBD1. This material consisted of CD4+ or CD8+ T cells sorted from blood, taken in a trial of the OX40 agonist ivuxolimab. The TCR was taken from an adult with an advanced solid tumor such as melanoma, head and neck, liver or kidney cancer. The DNA reads as follows: TGTGCCAGCAGTTCCACAGGGGTAACCTACAATGAGCAGTTCTTC. Protein translation: CASSSTGVTYNEQFF.